This T cell receptor beta chain is drawn from a study of blood T cell repertoires in COVID-19. J was trimmed by 5 bases and V by 5 bases; bases with no gene match: 6. This CDR3 is built from 14 residues. Germline V gene data show CDR1 as KGHSH and CDR2 as LQKENI. Sequencing used immunoSEQ multiplex PCR; TCRdb keeps in-frame clones, though not all of them. The data show 270,000 or so clones, with about nine tenths seen just once and 3% held by the top ten. The chain has TRBV18 and TRBJ1-1; 9 positions agree with TRBD1. The receptor was isolated from a woman aged 25 to 39 with active or convalescent COVID-19. Sequenced sample: peripheral blood. CDR3 bases: TGTGCCAGCTCATTGGGACAGGGAGATACTGAAGCTTTCTTT. Translated: CASSLGQGDTEAFF.